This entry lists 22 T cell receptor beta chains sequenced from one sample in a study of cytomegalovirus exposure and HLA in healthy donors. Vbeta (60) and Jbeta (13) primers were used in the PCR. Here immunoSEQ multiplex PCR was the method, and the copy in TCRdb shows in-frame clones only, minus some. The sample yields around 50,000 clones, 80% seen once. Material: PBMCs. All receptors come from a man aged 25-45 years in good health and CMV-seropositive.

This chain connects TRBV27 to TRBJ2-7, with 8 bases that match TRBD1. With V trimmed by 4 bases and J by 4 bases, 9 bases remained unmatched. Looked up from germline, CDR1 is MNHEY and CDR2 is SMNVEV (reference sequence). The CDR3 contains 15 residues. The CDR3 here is CASSWGGQGYYEQYF. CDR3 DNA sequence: TGTGCCAGCAGTTGGGGAGGACAGGGTTATTACGAGCAGTACTTC.

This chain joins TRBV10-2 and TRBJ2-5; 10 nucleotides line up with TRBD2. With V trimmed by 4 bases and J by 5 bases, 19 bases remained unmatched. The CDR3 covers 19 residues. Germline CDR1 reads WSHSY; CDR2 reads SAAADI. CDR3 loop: CASSGTGVGQRGGPETQYF. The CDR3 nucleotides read TGCGCCAGCAGTGGGACGGGGGTCGGCCAGCGGGGGGGCCCGGAGACCCAGTACTTC.

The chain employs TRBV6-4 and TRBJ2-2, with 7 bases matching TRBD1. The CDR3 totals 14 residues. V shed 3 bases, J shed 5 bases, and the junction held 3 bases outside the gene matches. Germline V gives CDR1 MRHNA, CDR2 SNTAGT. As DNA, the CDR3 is TGTGCCAGCAGTGATGGGACAGCGACCGGGGAGCTGTTTTTT. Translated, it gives CASSDGTATGELFF.

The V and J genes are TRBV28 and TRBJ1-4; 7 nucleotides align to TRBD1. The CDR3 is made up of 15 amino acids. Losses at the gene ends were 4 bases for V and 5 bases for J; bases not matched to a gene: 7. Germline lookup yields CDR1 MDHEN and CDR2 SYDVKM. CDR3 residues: CASSSFTGENEKLFF. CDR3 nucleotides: TGTGCCAGCAGTTCGTTTACAGGGGAAAATGAAAAACTGTTTTTT.

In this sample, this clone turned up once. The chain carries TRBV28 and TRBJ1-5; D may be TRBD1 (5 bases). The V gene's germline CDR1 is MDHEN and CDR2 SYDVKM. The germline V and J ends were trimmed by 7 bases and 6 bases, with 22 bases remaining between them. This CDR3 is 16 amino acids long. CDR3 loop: CASTPPLGQGGQPQHF. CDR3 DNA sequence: TGTGCCAGCACCCCCCCCTTAGGGCAGGGAGGTCAGCCCCAGCATTTT.

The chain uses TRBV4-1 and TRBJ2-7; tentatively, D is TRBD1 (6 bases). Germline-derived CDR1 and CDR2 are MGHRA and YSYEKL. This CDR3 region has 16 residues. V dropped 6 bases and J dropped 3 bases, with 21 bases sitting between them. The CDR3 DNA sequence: TGCGCCAGCAGTCCGCTGTTTGGGGGCGGATTCTACGAGCAGTACTTC. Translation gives CASSPLFGGGFYEQYF.

The CDR3 nucleotides are TGTGCCAGCAGCCTCTGGACAGGGCATCCGTATGGCTACACCTTC. This translates into CASSLWTGHPYGYTF. The rearrangement joins TRBV7-9 to TRBJ1-2; 8 nucleotides align to TRBD1. Per the germline V gene, CDR1 is SEHNR and CDR2 is FQNEAQ (reference sequence). This CDR3 is built from 15 residues. J lost 5 bases, V lost 5 bases, and 10 bases had no gene match. Together with reference TRBV7-9 and TRBJ1-2, the CDR3 gives the full variable domain: DTGVSQNPRHKITKRGQNVTFRCDPISEHNRLYWYRQTLGQGPEFLTYFQNEAQLEKSRLLSDRFSAERPKGSFSTLEIQRTEQGDSAMYLCASSLWTGHPYGYTFGSGTRLTVV.

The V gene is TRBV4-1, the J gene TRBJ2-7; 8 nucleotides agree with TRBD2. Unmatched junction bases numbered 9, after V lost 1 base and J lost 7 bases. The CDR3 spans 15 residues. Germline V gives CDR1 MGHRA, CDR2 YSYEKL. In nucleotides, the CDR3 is TGCGCCAGCAGCCAAGTGACGGGGGGGGCCTGGGAGCAGTACTTC. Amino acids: CASSQVTGGAWEQYF.

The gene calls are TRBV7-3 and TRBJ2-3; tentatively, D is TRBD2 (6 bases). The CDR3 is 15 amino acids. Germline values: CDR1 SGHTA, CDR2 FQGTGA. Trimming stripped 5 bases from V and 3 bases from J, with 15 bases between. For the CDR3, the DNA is TGTGCCAGCAGCCCCCTGGCGGGGTCTACAGATACGCAGTATTTT. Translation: CASSPLAGSTDTQYF.

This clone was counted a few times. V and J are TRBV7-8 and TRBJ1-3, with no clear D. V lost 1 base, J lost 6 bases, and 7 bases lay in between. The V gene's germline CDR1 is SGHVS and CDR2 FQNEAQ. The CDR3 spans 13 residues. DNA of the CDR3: TGTGCCAGCAGCTTAGACGGTGAAAACACCATATATTTT. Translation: CASSLDGENTIYF.

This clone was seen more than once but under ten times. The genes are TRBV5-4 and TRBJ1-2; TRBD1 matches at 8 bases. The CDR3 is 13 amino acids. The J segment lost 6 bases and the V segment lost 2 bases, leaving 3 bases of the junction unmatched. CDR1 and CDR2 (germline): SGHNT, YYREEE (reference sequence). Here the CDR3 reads CASSFGQGNGYTF. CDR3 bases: TGTGCCAGCAGCTTCGGACAGGGAAATGGCTACACCTTC.

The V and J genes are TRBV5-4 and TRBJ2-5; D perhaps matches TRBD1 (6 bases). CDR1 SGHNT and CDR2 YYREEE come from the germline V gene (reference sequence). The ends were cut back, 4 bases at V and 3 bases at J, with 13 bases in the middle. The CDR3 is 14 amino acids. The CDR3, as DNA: TGTGCCAGCAGCACGAAGGCAGGGGAAGAGACCCAGTACTTC. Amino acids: CASSTKAGEETQYF.

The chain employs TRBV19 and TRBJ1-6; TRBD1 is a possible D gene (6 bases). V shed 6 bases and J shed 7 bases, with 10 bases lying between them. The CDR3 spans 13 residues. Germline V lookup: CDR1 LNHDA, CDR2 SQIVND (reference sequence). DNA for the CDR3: TGTGCCAGTAGCCCAACAGGGAATTCACCCCTCCACTTT. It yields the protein CASSPTGNSPLHF.

This CDR3 is CASSGNRKGADYEQYF. CDR3 DNA: TGTGCCAGCAGCGGGAATCGGAAGGGGGCGGACTACGAGCAGTACTTC. The J gene is TRBJ2-7, the V gene TRBV9; TRBD1 aligns across 7 bases. This CDR3 has 16 residues. CDR1 is SGDLS, CDR2 YYNGEE, per germline. The ends lost 3 bases at V and 3 bases at J; junction bases unmatched: 12. Supplemented by reference TRBV9 and TRBJ2-7, the full variable domain reads DSGVTQTPKHLITATGQRVTLRCSPRSGDLSVYWYQQSLDQGLQFLIQYYNGEERAKGNILERFSAQQFPDLHSELNLSSLELGDSALYFCASSGNRKGADYEQYFGPGTRLTVT.

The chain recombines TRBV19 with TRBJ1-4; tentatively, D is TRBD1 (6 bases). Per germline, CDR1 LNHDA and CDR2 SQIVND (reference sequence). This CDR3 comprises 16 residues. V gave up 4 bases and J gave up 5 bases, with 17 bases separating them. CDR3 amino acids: CASSRAQGKTNEKLFF. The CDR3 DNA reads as TGTGCCAGTAGTAGGGCTCAGGGGAAAACCAATGAAAAACTGTTTTTT.

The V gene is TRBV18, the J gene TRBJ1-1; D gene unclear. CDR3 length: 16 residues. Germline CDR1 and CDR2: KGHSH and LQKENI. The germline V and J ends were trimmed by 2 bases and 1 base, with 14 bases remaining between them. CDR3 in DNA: TGTGCCAGCTCACCAAACGGTAAAAAGAGGAACACTGAAGCTTTCTTT. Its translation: CASSPNGKKRNTEAFF.

CDR3 nucleotide sequence: TGTGCCAGCAGTTCCGGGACAGCCCTTGGCTACACCTTC. It is translated as CASSSGTALGYTF. The chain combines TRBV27 with TRBJ1-2; 7 nucleotides agree with TRBD1. This CDR3 has 13 amino acids. Germline values: CDR1 MNHEY, CDR2 SMNVEV (reference sequence). V dropped 4 bases and J dropped 7; count of bases not matched to a gene: 6.

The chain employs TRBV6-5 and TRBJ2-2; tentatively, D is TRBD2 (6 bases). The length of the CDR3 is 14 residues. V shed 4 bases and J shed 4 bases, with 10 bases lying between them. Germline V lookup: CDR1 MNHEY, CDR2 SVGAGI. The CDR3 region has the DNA TGTGCCAGCAGTTGGAGGAGGGGCACCGGGGAGCTGTTTTTT. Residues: CASSWRRGTGELFF.

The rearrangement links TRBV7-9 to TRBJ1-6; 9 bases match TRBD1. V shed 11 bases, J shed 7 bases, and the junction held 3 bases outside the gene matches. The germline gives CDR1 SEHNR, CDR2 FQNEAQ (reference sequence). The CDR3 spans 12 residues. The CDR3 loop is CAGGTGNSPLHF. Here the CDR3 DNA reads TGTGCCGGGGGGACAGGGAATTCACCCCTCCACTTT.

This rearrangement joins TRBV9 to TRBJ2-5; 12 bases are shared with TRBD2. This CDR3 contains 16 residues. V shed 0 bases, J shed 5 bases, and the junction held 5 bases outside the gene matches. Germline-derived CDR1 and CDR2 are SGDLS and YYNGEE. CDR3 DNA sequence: TGTGCCAGCAGCGTAGCAACTAGCGGGGGGTTGGAGACCCAGTACTTC. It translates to CASSVATSGGLETQYF.

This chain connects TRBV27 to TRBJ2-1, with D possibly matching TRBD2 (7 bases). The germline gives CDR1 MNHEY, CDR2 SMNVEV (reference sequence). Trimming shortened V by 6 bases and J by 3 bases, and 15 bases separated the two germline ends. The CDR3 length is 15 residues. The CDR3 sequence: CASRLEGGVYNEQFF. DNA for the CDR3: TGTGCCAGCAGGCTCGAGGGGGGGGTCTACAATGAGCAGTTCTTC.

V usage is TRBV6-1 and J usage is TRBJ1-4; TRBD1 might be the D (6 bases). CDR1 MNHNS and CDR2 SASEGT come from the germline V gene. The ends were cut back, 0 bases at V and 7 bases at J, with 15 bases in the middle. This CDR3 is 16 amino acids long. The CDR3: CASSEAVGGAGEKLFF. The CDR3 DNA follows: TGTGCCAGCAGTGAAGCTGTCGGGGGGGCTGGTGAAAAACTGTTTTTT.